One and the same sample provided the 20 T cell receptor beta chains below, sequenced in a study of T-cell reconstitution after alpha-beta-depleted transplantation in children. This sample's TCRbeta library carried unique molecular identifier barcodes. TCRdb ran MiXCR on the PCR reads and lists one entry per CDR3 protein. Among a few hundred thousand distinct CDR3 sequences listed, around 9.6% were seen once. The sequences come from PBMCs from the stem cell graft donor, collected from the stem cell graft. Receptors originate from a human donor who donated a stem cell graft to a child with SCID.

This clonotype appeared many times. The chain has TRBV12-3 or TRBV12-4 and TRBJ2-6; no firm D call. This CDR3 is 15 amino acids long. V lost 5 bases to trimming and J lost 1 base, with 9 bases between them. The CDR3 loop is CASSRTESGANVLTF. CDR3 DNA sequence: TGTGCCAGCAGTCGGACCGAATCTGGGGCCAACGTCCTGACTTTC.

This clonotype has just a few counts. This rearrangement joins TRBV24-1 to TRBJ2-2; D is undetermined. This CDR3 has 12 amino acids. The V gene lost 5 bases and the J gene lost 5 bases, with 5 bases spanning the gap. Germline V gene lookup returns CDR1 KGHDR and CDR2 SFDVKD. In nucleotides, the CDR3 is TGTGCCACCAGTGTCGGAACCGGGGAGCTGTTTTTT. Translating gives CATSVGTGELFF.

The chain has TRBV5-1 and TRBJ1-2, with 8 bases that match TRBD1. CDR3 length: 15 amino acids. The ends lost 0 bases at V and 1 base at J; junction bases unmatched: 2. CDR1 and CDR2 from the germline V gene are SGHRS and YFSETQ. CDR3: CASSLGTGNNYGYTF. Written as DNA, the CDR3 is TGCGCCAGCAGCTTGGGGACAGGGAATAACTATGGCTACACCTTC.

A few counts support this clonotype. Here the CDR3 DNA reads TGTGCCAGCAGCTTAGGCTACAGGGGGCGCGGTGAAAAACTGTTTTTT. Its protein product is CASSLGYRGRGEKLFF. The V call is TRBV7-2, the J call TRBJ1-4, with 9 nucleotides matching TRBD1. V dropped 1 base and J dropped 7; count of bases not matched to a gene: 7. Germline CDR1 is SGHTA and CDR2 is FQGNSA. The length of the CDR3 is 16 residues.

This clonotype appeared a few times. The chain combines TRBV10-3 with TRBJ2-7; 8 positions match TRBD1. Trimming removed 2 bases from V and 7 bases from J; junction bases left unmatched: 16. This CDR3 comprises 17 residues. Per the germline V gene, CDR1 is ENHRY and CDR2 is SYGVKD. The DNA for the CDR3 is TGTGCCATCAGTGAGATAGGCACAGGACAGGGTTCGGGGGAGCAGTACTTC. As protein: CAISEIGTGQGSGEQYF.

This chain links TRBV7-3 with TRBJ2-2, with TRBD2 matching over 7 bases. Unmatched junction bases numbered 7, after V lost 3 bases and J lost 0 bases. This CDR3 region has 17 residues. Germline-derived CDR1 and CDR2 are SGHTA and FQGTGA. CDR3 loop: CASSFRGRGANTGELFF. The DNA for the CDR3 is TGTGCCAGCAGCTTCCGTGGTCGGGGGGCGAACACCGGGGAGCTGTTTTTT.

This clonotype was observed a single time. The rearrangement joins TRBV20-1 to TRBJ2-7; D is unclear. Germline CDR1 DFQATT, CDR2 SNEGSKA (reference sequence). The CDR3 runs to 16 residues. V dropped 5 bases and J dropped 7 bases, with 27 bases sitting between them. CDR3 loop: CSACGSRPPEQLEQYF. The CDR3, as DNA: TGCAGTGCTTGCGGCTCTAGACCCCCGGAACAGCTAGAGCAGTACTTC.

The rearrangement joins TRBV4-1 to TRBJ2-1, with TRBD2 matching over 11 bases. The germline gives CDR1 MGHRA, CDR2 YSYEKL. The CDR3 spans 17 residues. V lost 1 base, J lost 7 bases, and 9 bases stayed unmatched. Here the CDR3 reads CASSQVPPSGGTNEQFF. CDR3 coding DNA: TGCGCCAGCAGCCAAGTTCCGCCTAGCGGGGGGACGAATGAGCAGTTCTTC.

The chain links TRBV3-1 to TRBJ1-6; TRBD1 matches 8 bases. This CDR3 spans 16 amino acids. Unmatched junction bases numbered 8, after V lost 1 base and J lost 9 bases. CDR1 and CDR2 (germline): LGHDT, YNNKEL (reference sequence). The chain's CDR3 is CASSQALTGVSSPLHF. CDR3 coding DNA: TGTGCCAGCAGCCAAGCCCTGACAGGGGTAAGTTCACCCCTCCACTTT.

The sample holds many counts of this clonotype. The CDR3 spells CASRPGQNSNQPQHF. The CDR3 region has the DNA TGTGCCAGCAGGCCGGGACAGAATAGCAATCAGCCCCAGCATTTT. The genes are TRBV27 and TRBJ1-5; 7 nucleotides match TRBD1. The CDR3 totals 15 residues. The V gene's germline CDR1 is MNHEY and CDR2 SMNVEV (reference sequence). The junction had 5 bases not matched to a gene; V was cut back by 6 bases and J by 0 bases.

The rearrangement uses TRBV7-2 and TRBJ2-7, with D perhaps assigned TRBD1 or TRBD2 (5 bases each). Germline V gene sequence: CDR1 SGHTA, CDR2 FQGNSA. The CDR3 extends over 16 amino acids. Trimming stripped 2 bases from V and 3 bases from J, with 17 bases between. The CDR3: CASSLLMRGKNYEQYF. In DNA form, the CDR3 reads TGTGCCAGCAGCTTACTGATGAGGGGAAAAAACTACGAGCAGTACTTC.

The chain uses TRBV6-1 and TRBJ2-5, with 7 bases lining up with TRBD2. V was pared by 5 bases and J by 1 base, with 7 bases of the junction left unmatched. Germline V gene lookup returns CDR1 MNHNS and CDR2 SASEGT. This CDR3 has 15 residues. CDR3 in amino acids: CASSPQGRGQETQYF. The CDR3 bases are TGTGCCAGCAGTCCTCAAGGGAGGGGCCAAGAGACCCAGTACTTC.

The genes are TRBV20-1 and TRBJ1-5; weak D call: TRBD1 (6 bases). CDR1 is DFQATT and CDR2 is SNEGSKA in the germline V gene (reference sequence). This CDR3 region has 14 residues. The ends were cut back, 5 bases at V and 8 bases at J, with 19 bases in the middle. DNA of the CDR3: TGCAGTGCTGCCCCAAACGCAGGGGTAGAGCCCCAGCATTTT. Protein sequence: CSAAPNAGVEPQHF.

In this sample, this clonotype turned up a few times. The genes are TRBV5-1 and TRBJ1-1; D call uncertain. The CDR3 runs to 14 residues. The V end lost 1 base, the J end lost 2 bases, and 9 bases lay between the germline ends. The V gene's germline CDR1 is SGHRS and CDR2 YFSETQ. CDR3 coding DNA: TGCGCCAGCAGCTTGATGGCAGACAACACTGAAGCTTTCTTT. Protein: CASSLMADNTEAFF.

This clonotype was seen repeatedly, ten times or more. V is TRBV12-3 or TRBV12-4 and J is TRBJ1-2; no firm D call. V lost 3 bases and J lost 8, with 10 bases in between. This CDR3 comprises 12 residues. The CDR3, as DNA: TGTGCCAGCAGTTTCCAGGCTGGCGGCTACACCTTC. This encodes CASSFQAGGYTF.

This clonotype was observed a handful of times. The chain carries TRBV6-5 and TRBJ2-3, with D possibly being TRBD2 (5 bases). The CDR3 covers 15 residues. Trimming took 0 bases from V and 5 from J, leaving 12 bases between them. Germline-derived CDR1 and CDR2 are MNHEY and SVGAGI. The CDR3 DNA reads TGTGCCAGCAGTTACTCTGGGAGCGAGGAAGATACGCAGTATTTT. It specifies CASSYSGSEEDTQYF.

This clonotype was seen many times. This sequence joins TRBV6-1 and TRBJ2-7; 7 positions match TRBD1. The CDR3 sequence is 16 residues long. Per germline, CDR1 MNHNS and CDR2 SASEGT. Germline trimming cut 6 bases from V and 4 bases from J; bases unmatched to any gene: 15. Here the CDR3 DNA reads TGTGCCAGCAGCCAGAACAGGGGCCCTACCCTTTACGAGCAGTACTTC. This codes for CASSQNRGPTLYEQYF.

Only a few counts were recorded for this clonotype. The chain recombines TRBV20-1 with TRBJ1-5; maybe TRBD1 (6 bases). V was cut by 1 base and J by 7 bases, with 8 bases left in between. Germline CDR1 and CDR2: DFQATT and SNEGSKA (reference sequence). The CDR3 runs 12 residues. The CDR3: CSARVGGQPQHF. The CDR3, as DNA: TGCAGTGCTAGAGTAGGGGGACAGCCCCAGCATTTT.

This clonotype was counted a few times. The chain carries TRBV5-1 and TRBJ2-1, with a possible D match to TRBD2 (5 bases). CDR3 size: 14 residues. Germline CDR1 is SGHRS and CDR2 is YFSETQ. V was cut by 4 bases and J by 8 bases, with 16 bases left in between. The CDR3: CASSPEGVGHEQFF. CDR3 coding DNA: TGCGCCAGCAGCCCTGAGGGAGTTGGCCATGAGCAGTTCTTC.

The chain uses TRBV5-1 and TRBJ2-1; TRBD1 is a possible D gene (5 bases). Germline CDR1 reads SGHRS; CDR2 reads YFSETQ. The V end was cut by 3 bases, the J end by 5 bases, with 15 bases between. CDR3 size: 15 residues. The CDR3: CASSSVTANNNEQFF. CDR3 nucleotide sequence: TGCGCCAGCAGCTCCGTGACAGCGAACAACAATGAGCAGTTCTTC.